This entry lists 19 T cell receptor beta chains sequenced from one sample in a study of blood T cell repertoires in COVID-19. Clones were read by immunoSEQ multiplex PCR, and TCRdb kept only the in-frame ones, dropping some. The sample includes approximately 170,000 clones, approximately 89% seen only once; the top ten take approximately 0.77%. Sequences were obtained from PBMCs or T cells enriched from blood (not recorded which). Source of these receptors: a woman aged 18-29 years who had recovered from COVID-19.

The chain joins TRBV9 to TRBJ2-7; 12 nucleotides match TRBD2. Germline trimming cut 6 bases from V and 2 bases from J; bases unmatched to any gene: 18. The CDR3 sequence is 19 residues long. In germline, CDR1 is SGDLS, CDR2 YYNGEE. CDR3 nucleotides: TGTGCCAGCAACTCCAGACTAGCGGGGGACCAGAACTTTCCCTACGAGCAGTACTTC. This gives the protein CASNSRLAGDQNFPYEQYF.

The V call is TRBV7-3, the J call TRBJ1-3; D perhaps matches TRBD1 (5 bases). From germline, CDR1 is SGHTA and CDR2 FQGTGA. The CDR3 loop spans 17 amino acids. The germline V and J ends were trimmed by 5 bases and 0 bases, with 17 bases remaining between them. In DNA form, the CDR3 reads TGTGCCAGCAGCCAACTAGGGAGGGACCTCTCTGGAAACACCATATATTTT. Translated: CASSQLGRDLSGNTIYF.

CDR3 sequence reads: CASSTRLAGVPLRDNEQFF. The DNA for the CDR3 is TGTGCCAGTAGTACACGACTAGCGGGAGTACCTCTGAGAGACAATGAGCAGTTCTTC. The V gene is TRBV19, the J gene TRBJ2-1, with 12 bases fitting TRBD2. V was clipped by 4 bases and J by 5 bases; unmatched bases: 15. This CDR3 spans 19 amino acids. CDR1 and CDR2 from the germline V gene are LNHDA and SQIVND (reference sequence).

This clone was counted once. The rearrangement uses TRBV5-5 and TRBJ1-2; 8 positions agree with TRBD1. There are 16 residues in the CDR3. Trimming at V came to 4 bases and at J to 4 bases, leaving 12 bases not matched to a gene. The V gene's germline CDR1 is SGHKS and CDR2 YYEKEE (reference sequence). CDR3 DNA sequence: TGTGCCAGCAGCCCTTTAGCCGGGACAGGCCTCTATGGCTACACCTTC. Translated, it gives CASSPLAGTGLYGYTF.

This clone was counted a single time. The V gene is TRBV28, the J gene TRBJ1-1; D is possibly TRBD1 (6 bases). The CDR3 is 14 amino acids. V was cut by 8 bases and J by 1 base, with 14 bases left in between. Looked up from germline, CDR1 is MDHEN and CDR2 is SYDVKM. The CDR3: CASFTSTGNTEAFF. CDR3 nucleotides: TGTGCCAGCTTTACGTCGACAGGGAACACTGAAGCTTTCTTT. The variable domain in full, completed from reference TRBV28 and TRBJ1-1, reads DVKVTQSSRYLVKRTGEKVFLECVQDMDHENMFWYRQDPGLGLRLIYFSYDVKMKEKGDIPEGYSVSREKKERFSLILESASTNQTSMYLCASFTSTGNTEAFFGQGTRLTVV.

The chain has TRBV29-1 and TRBJ1-2; 7 nucleotides align to TRBD1. After removal of 4 bases from V and 8 bases from J, the junction contained 7 bases not matched to a gene. This CDR3 region has 12 residues. Germline V CDR1 and CDR2: SQVTM, ANQGSEA. CDR3: CSVVRQGGGYTF. The CDR3 nucleotides are TGCAGCGTTGTTCGTCAGGGGGGCGGCTACACCTTC.

J is TRBJ2-5 and V is TRBV12-1; the listed D gene, TRBD2, was not tested against the DNA. TRBV12-1 is a recognized pseudogene. The CDR3 runs to 16 residues. CDR3 residues: CASSPIAPGCQETQYF. In DNA, the CDR3 is TGTGCCAGCAGCCCGATTGCTCCCGGGTGCCAAGAGACCCAGTACTTC.

J is TRBJ2-1 and V is TRBV7-2; a weak D match, TRBD1 (5 bases). V lost 0 bases and J 4 bases, leaving 10 bases between the germline ends. The CDR3 is 15 amino acids. The germline CDR1 and CDR2 sequences are SGHTA and FQGNSA. The CDR3 sequence: CASSLARTPYNEQFF. CDR3 DNA sequence: TGTGCCAGCAGCTTAGCCCGGACACCATACAATGAGCAGTTCTTC.

This clone was seen once. This sequence joins TRBV5-5 and TRBJ2-1, with TRBD1 matching over 9 bases. The junction had 10 bases not matched to a gene; V was cut back by 2 bases and J by 7 bases. The CDR3 spans 16 residues. Germline values: CDR1 SGHKS, CDR2 YYEKEE (reference sequence). The CDR3 DNA follows: TGTGCCAGCAGCTTTTCGACGGGACAGGGCTATAATGAGCAGTTCTTC. It yields the protein CASSFSTGQGYNEQFF.

The rearrangement uses TRBV30 and TRBJ2-1; TRBD2 matches at 9 bases. Trimming at V came to 1 base and at J to 3 bases, leaving 4 bases not matched to a gene. Per germline, CDR1 GTSNPN and CDR2 SVGIG (reference sequence). The CDR3 is 15 amino acids. CDR3 residues: CAWSEGTSRYNEQFF. DNA for the CDR3: TGTGCCTGGAGTGAGGGGACTAGCCGCTACAATGAGCAGTTCTTC.

The J gene is TRBJ2-7, the V gene TRBV24-1, with 9 bases identical to TRBD2. V lost 4 bases, J lost 2 bases, and 5 bases stayed unmatched. Germline CDR1 is KGHDR and CDR2 is SFDVKD. The CDR3 runs to 15 residues. The CDR3 protein is CATSDPVAGAYEQYF. CDR3 nucleotides: TGTGCCACCAGTGACCCCGTAGCGGGAGCCTACGAGCAGTACTTC.

The chain combines TRBV11-2 with TRBJ2-7; D is undetermined. V was shortened by 2 bases and J by 4 bases, with 9 bases between the two germline ends. Germline V lookup: CDR1 SGHAT, CDR2 FQNNGV. CDR3 length equals 13 residues. CDR3 in amino acids: CASSLHSLYEQYF. CDR3 nucleotide sequence: TGTGCCAGCAGCTTACACAGCTTATACGAGCAGTACTTC.

This chain connects TRBV6-1 to TRBJ1-3, with D hard to call. In germline, CDR1 is MNHNS, CDR2 SASEGT. CDR3 length: 13 residues. V was shortened by 3 bases and J by 0 bases, with 3 bases between the two germline ends. The CDR3, as DNA: TGTGCCAGCAGTGACAACTCTGGAAACACCATATATTTT. Translating gives CASSDNSGNTIYF.

The J gene is TRBJ1-2, the V gene TRBV28; 9 bases agree with TRBD1. Looked up from germline, CDR1 is MDHEN and CDR2 is SYDVKM. This CDR3 has 15 amino acids. V shed 6 bases and J 7 bases; nucleotides not matched to a gene: 12. CDR3 nucleotides: TGTGCCAGCAGCCCACCGGGACAGGGACATGGTGGCTACACCTTC. Its protein is CASSPPGQGHGGYTF.

The chain is built from TRBV7-6 and TRBJ2-3, with 9 nucleotides matching TRBD2. The CDR3 extends over 16 amino acids. J was trimmed by 5 bases and V by 5 bases; bases with no gene match: 11. Germline lookup yields CDR1 SGHVS and CDR2 FNYEAQ. In DNA form, the CDR3 reads TGTGCCAGCAGCCCCCTCCGGCTAGCGGGACTAGATACGCAGTATTTT. Protein sequence: CASSPLRLAGLDTQYF.

The V and J genes are TRBV28 and TRBJ1-5, with TRBD1 matching 9 bases. V shed 3 bases, J shed 7 bases, and the junction held 4 bases outside the gene matches. Germline V CDR1 and CDR2: MDHEN, SYDVKM. CDR3 size: 14 residues. The CDR3 spells CASSFGQGIQPQHF. CDR3 in DNA: TGTGCCAGCAGTTTCGGACAGGGGATACAGCCCCAGCATTTT.

The gene calls are TRBV5-1 and TRBJ1-2; tentative D call: TRBD1 (5 bases). Trimming took 2 bases from V and 4 from J, leaving 15 bases between them. CDR1 SGHRS and CDR2 YFSETQ come from the germline V gene. CDR3 length: 15 amino acids. CDR3 sequence (DNA): TGCGCCAGCAGCTTCGGACACGCGGCAATCTATGGCTACACCTTC. This gives the protein CASSFGHAAIYGYTF. The full variable domain, in which reference TRBV5-1 and TRBJ1-2 provide the parts outside the CDR3, is KAGVTQTPRYLIKTRGQQVTLSCSPISGHRSVSWYQQTPGQGLQFLFEYFSETQRNKGNFPGRFSGRQFSNSRSEMNVSTLELGDSALYLCASSFGHAAIYGYTFGSGTRLTVV.

The rearrangement links TRBV20-1 to TRBJ2-7; 14 bases match TRBD2. The CDR3 is made up of 15 amino acids. Unmatched junction bases numbered 3, after V lost 3 bases and J lost 2 bases. The germline CDR1 and CDR2 sequences are DFQATT and SNEGSKA (reference sequence). This chain's CDR3 is CSASGGLAGAYEQYF. Written as DNA, the CDR3 is TGCAGTGCTAGTGGGGGACTAGCGGGAGCCTACGAGCAGTACTTC.

The chain carries TRBV27 and TRBJ2-7; D unresolved. The V end lost 2 bases, the J end lost 0 bases, and 8 bases lay between the germline ends. This CDR3 comprises 14 residues. Germline assignment: CDR1 MNHEY and CDR2 SMNVEV (reference sequence). This CDR3 is CASSLIGSSYEQYF. The CDR3 coding sequence is TGTGCCAGCAGTTTAATCGGTAGCTCCTACGAGCAGTACTTC.